These T cell receptor beta chains were read from a single sample in a study of shared clonotypes between healthy human individuals. Generated by immunoSEQ multiplex PCR, the TCRdb table keeps only in-frame clones and is missing some. The sample includes 550,000 to 700,000 clones, 60% to 75% of them seen just once. Sequencing input: memory CD4+ T cells sorted from blood. The receptors originated from a woman aged 25 to 39 in good health. CDR3s include the opening cysteine and the closing phenylalanine or tryptophan.

v_call	j_call	cdr3_aa
TRBV28	TRBJ2-2	CASSGAGSINTGELFF
TRBV28	TRBJ2-5	CASSPGGWETQYF
TRBV7-9	TRBJ1-2	CASSSPDRTGDYGYTF
TRBV10-1	TRBJ2-3	CASRGSGDTQYF
TRBV30	TRBJ2-1	CAWSPPSGPVF
TRBV10-3	TRBJ2-2	CAISESGGELFF
TRBV25-1	TRBJ2-2	CAISAAGGAGTGELFF
TRBV5-1	TRBJ2-3	CASYEGHSTDTQYF
TRBV6-1	TRBJ2-7	CASSEAVGRGYEQYF
TRBV28	TRBJ2-7	CASSSPGTGVSEQYF
TRBV5-1	TRBJ1-1	CASSGSPDTEAFF
TRBV18	TRBJ2-3	CASSASTDTQYF
TRBV28	TRBJ1-3	CASSNPGAVGTIYF
TRBV2	TRBJ1-3	CASRPTGNTIYF
TRBV5-1	TRBJ1-5	CASSSRGGQPQHF
TRBV6-5	TRBJ2-5	CASSYAGTPQETQYF
TRBV27	TRBJ2-7	CASSLLNDPYEQYF
TRBV7-9	TRBJ1-1	CASSHGQGNTEAFF
TRBV29-1	TRBJ2-3	CSVSGRAGTDTQYF
TRBV28	TRBJ1-1	CASSLLGAEAFF
TRBV7-2	TRBJ2-5	CASRAASGSLAQETQYF
TRBV7-2	TRBJ2-7	CASSFHRAPYEQYF
TRBV7-2	TRBJ1-4	CASSFGGPGEKLFF
TRBV5-1	TRBJ2-3	CASSWGVDSTDTQYF
TRBV19	TRBJ2-3	CASKVGSTDTQYF
TRBV2	TRBJ2-3	CASISRWEGTQYF
TRBV7-2	TRBJ2-1	CASSTRGAPNEQFF
TRBV9	TRBJ2-2	CASRSGVPGTGELFF
TRBV6-1	TRBJ2-3	CASSVRGLTSTDTQYF
TRBV30	TRBJ1-1	CAWSSGQSYTEAFF
TRBV11-2	TRBJ2-5	CASSLTRTGQETQYF